Following are 17 T cell receptor beta chains from one sample sequenced in a study of shared clonotypes between healthy human individuals. Method: immunoSEQ multiplex PCR; TCRdb's copy keeps in-frame clones and lacks some. Among hundreds of thousands of clones listed, more than 70% were seen once. The source material was memory CD4+ T cells sorted from blood. Sample subset: CD45RA-negative fraction. These receptors were collected from a woman aged 25-40 years in good health.

This clone appeared many times. V gene TRBV2 combines with J gene TRBJ1-4; D not resolved. CDR1 is SNHLY, CDR2 FYNNEI, per germline. This CDR3 has 15 residues. Trimming removed 2 bases at V and 2 bases at J, with 9 bases between. CDR3 sequence: CASSEFVATNEKLFF. Written as DNA, the CDR3 is TGTGCCAGCAGTGAATTTGTGGCTACTAATGAAAAACTGTTTTTT.

This clone was counted only a few times. CDR3 in amino acids: CASSQGLLGRGYEQYF. The CDR3 DNA follows: TGTGCCAGCAGCCAAGGTCTCCTCGGGAGAGGTTACGAGCAGTACTTC. The V and J genes are TRBV14 and TRBJ2-7; D may be TRBD2 (6 bases). CDR3 length: 16 amino acids. V lost 1 base and J 4 bases, leaving 17 bases between the germline ends. Germline V gene sequence: CDR1 SGHDN, CDR2 FVKESK.

The chain carries TRBV7-3 and TRBJ2-7; D unclear. Trimming took 5 bases from V and 2 from J, leaving 10 bases between them. The CDR3 loop spans 13 amino acids. The germline gives CDR1 SGHTA, CDR2 FQGTGA. CDR3 sequence reads: CASSPGPTYEQYF. CDR3 DNA sequence: TGTGCCAGCAGCCCCGGACCTACCTACGAGCAGTACTTC. The full variable domain, with the rest looked up from reference TRBV7-3 and TRBJ2-7, is GAGVSQTPSNKVTEKGKYVELRCDPISGHTALYWYRQSLGQGPEFLIYFQGTGAADDSGLPNDRFFAVRPEGSVSTLKIQRTERGDSAVYLCASSPGPTYEQYFGPGTRLTVT.

Notes on this clone: The sample has other DNA sequences that encode this CDR3 too. The chain carries TRBV25-1 and TRBJ2-7; no firm D call. V was trimmed by 5 bases and J by 0 bases, leaving 5 bases between them. This CDR3 has 12 amino acids. Germline values: CDR1 MGHDK, CDR2 SYGVNS. The CDR3 DNA sequence: TGTGCCAGCAGTCGAAGCTCCTACGAGCAGTACTTC. As protein: CASSRSSYEQYF.

The chain links TRBV4-2 to TRBJ2-7; D call uncertain. The length of the CDR3 is 16 residues. CDR1 is LGHNA and CDR2 is YNFKEQ in the germline V gene. Between the trimmed V and J ends, which lost 1 base and 6 bases, there was a span of 19 bases. The CDR3 DNA sequence: TGTGCCAGCAGCCAAGTTCAGACTCGTCCTCAGGCCGAGCAGTACTTC. This codes for CASSQVQTRPQAEQYF.

This chain joins TRBV2 and TRBJ1-1, with D maybe TRBD1 (6 bases). Trimming took 5 bases from V and 0 from J, leaving 7 bases between them. The CDR3 totals 13 residues. Germline-derived CDR1 and CDR2 are SNHLY and FYNNEI. CDR3 sequence reads: CASSNRVNTEAFF. In DNA form, the CDR3 reads TGTGCCAGCAGTAACAGGGTGAACACTGAAGCTTTCTTT.

The gene calls are TRBV30 and TRBJ2-1; D is possibly TRBD2 (6 bases). Germline loops: CDR1 GTSNPN, CDR2 SVGIG (reference sequence). The CDR3 consists of 12 residues. Trimming removed 5 bases at V and 6 bases at J, with 11 bases between. The CDR3 DNA follows: TGTGCCTGGGGGGACTCTCGCAATGAGCAGTTCTTC. This encodes CAWGDSRNEQFF. Full variable domain (rest looked up from reference TRBV30 and TRBJ2-1): SQTIHQWPATLVQPVGSPLSLECTVEGTSNPNLYWYRQAAGRGLQLLFYSVGIGQISSEVPQNLSASRPQDRQFILSSKKLLLSDSGFYLCAWGDSRNEQFFGPGTRLTVL.

The rearrangement joins TRBV19 to TRBJ1-2; no reliable D call. Germline CDR1 reads LNHDA; CDR2 reads SQIVND (reference sequence). The CDR3 is 15 amino acids. Trimming removed 3 bases at V and 4 bases at J, with 15 bases between. The CDR3 DNA follows: TGTGCCAGTAGTATCGCGGGAACCCGAGCCTATGGCTACACCTTC. This codes for CASSIAGTRAYGYTF.

V usage is TRBV9 and J usage is TRBJ2-1; D remains unclear. CDR1 and CDR2 (germline): SGDLS, YYNGEE. The CDR3 covers 15 residues. Between the trimmed V and J ends, which lost 3 bases and 0 bases, there was a span of 10 bases. CDR3 region: CASSAQSSSYNEQFF. CDR3 DNA sequence: TGTGCCAGCAGCGCCCAATCAAGCTCCTACAATGAGCAGTTCTTC.

This clone was found a few times. This sequence joins TRBV19 and TRBJ1-5; TRBD1 agrees at 8 bases. V trimming: 9 bases; J trimming: 2 bases; junction bases outside the gene matches: 3. CDR3 length: 13 residues. Germline V gives CDR1 LNHDA, CDR2 SQIVND (reference sequence). The CDR3 is CASGQGRNQPQHF. In DNA, the CDR3 is TGTGCCAGCGGACAGGGTCGCAATCAGCCCCAGCATTTT.

The chain employs TRBV28 and TRBJ1-2; the D gene is possibly TRBD1 (6 bases). Per germline, CDR1 MDHEN and CDR2 SYDVKM. Between the trimmed V and J ends, which lost 1 base and 4 bases, there was a span of 13 bases. The CDR3 extends over 15 amino acids. The CDR3 DNA sequence: TGTGCCAGCAGTTTATCGACAGGTGGTCTCTATGGCTACACCTTC. This gives the protein CASSLSTGGLYGYTF.

The chain links TRBV21-1 to TRBJ2-2; the DNA was not used to check the table's D call, TRBD2. TRBV21-1 is a known pseudogene. The CDR3 runs to 17 residues. The CDR3 DNA is TGTGCCAGCAGCAAATTTCGGGCTAGCGGGCGTTCGCGGGAGCTGTTTTTT. Amino acids: CASSKFRASGRSRELFF.

J is TRBJ1-1 and V is TRBV19; 10 bases are shared with TRBD1. After removal of 5 bases from V and 4 bases from J, the junction contained 10 bases not matched to a gene. Germline V gene lookup returns CDR1 LNHDA and CDR2 SQIVND (reference sequence). The CDR3 runs to 16 residues. The CDR3 coding sequence is TGTGCCAGTAGTCAGAGTGGGACAGGGGCTGGCACTGAAGCTTTCTTT. Amino acid sequence: CASSQSGTGAGTEAFF.

This clone was detected ten times or more. This chain links TRBV5-4 with TRBJ1-2, with unresolved D. The V end lost 4 bases, the J end lost 4 bases, and 14 bases lay between the germline ends. The CDR3 covers 14 residues. Germline CDR1 is SGHNT and CDR2 is YYREEE (reference sequence). CDR3 sequence reads: CASSPPQDRYGYTF. In DNA, the CDR3 is TGTGCCAGCAGCCCCCCCCAGGACCGCTATGGCTACACCTTC.

J is TRBJ2-7 and V is TRBV4-2; D tentatively reads TRBD1 or TRBD2 (5 bases each). The CDR3 has 14 amino acids. The V gene lost 5 bases and the J gene lost 2 bases, with 13 bases spanning the gap. Germline V gene data show CDR1 as LGHNA and CDR2 as YNFKEQ. CDR3 protein: CASSLPGTTYEQYF. CDR3 DNA: TGTGCCAGCAGCTTACCCGGGACCACCTACGAGCAGTACTTC.

The CDR3: CASSVNIGTDTQYF. DNA for the CDR3: TGTGCCAGCAGCGTCAACATCGGCACAGATACGCAGTATTTT. The V call is TRBV9, the J call TRBJ2-3, with no clear D. The CDR3 runs to 14 residues. Trimming took 2 bases from V and 1 from J, leaving 8 bases between them. The germline CDR1 and CDR2 sequences are SGDLS and YYNGEE.

The J gene is TRBJ2-7, the V gene TRBV2; the D is unclear. The V end lost 5 bases, the J end lost 3 bases, and 5 bases lay between the germline ends. CDR3 length: 11 residues. Looked up from germline, CDR1 is SNHLY and CDR2 is FYNNEI. The CDR3 sequence is CASSYIYEQYF. The CDR3 region has the DNA TGTGCCAGCAGTTACATCTACGAGCAGTACTTC. The variable domain in full, with the rest retrieved from reference TRBV2 and TRBJ2-7, is EPEVTQTPSHQVTQMGQEVILRCVPISNHLYFYWYRQILGQKVEFLVSFYNNEISEKSEIFDDQFSVERPDGSNFTLKIRSTKLEDSAMYFCASSYIYEQYFGPGTRLTVT.